These 6 T cell receptor beta chains were sequenced from one sample in a study of CD8+ T cells in alopecia areata listed by TCRdb under 2018. Libraries were made using the immunoSEQ multiplex PCR assay. For TCR sequencing, RNA was extracted from every sample and reverse transcribed into cDNA to serve as template. In TCRdb, the immuneACCESS table is reduced to in-frame sequences with V and J assigned. These tables do not hold every clone; where another copy was compared, an unresolved V gene accounts for under half, and the others remain unexplained. The sample includes about 100,000 clones, with just under 60% observed a single time. Of the sample, about 16% falls within the top ten clones. The sample's treatment or condition label, in plain terms: oral pan-JAK inhibitor, 5-10 mg twice daily. The sample here was CD8+ T cells sorted from blood, taken at approximately week 60, from a patient treated with tofacitinib. The source of these receptors is a human donor with alopecia areata.

J is TRBJ2-7 and V is TRBV7-9, with D possibly TRBD1 on 5 matching bases. The CDR3 is made up of 17 amino acids. Trimming removed 1 base from V and 3 bases from J, with 19 bases in between. The germline gives CDR1 SEHNR, CDR2 FQNEAQ (reference sequence). The chain's CDR3 is CASSLVHFLDTRYEQYF. CDR3 DNA: TGTGCCAGCAGCTTAGTTCACTTCTTGGACACCCGCTACGAGCAGTACTTC.

The sample holds one count of this clone. The chain recombines TRBV5-1 with TRBJ2-5; no reliable D call. Trimming stripped 0 bases from V and 1 base from J, with 16 bases between. In germline, CDR1 is SGHRS, CDR2 YFSETQ. The CDR3 is made up of 17 amino acids. CDR3 loop: CASSLAQARHSQETQYF. The DNA for the CDR3 is TGCGCCAGCAGCTTGGCGCAGGCGCGACACAGCCAAGAGACCCAGTACTTC.

This clone was seen only a few times. The genes are TRBV29-1 and TRBJ2-5, with 11 bases identical to TRBD2. Germline V gene lookup returns CDR1 SQVTM and CDR2 ANQGSEA. J gave up 5 bases and V 3 bases, and 8 bases lay outside the gene matches. The CDR3 runs to 15 residues. CDR3 DNA: TGCAGCGTTGACCTCCTAGCGGGGGGTTCGGAGACCCAGTACTTC. Translation gives CSVDLLAGGSETQYF.

This chain connects TRBV25-1 to TRBJ1-4; 10 bases fit TRBD1. The CDR3 contains 13 residues. Germline V gene sequence: CDR1 MGHDK, CDR2 SYGVNS. V lost 8 bases, J lost 5 bases, and 2 bases stayed unmatched. CDR3 loop: CASRGQGNEKLFF. The CDR3, as DNA: TGTGCCAGCCGGGGACAGGGGAATGAAAAACTGTTTTTT.

The chain joins TRBV6-5 to TRBJ1-2, with D perhaps TRBD1 (5 bases). Deletions cut 10 bases from V and 7 bases from J, with 19 bases between. The germline CDR1 and CDR2 sequences are MNHEY and SVGAGI. This CDR3 spans 13 amino acids. Written as DNA, the CDR3 is TGTGCCACACTCTCTGGGGCAGGTCCTGGCTACACCTTC. It encodes CATLSGAGPGYTF.

CDR3 sequence (DNA): TGTGCCAGCAGCTTAAGGGCCGATAGCTCCTACAATGAGCAGTTCTTC. It specifies CASSLRADSSYNEQFF. The V call is TRBV7-3, the J call TRBJ2-1; D unclear. This CDR3 region has 16 residues. CDR1 and CDR2 (germline): SGHTA, FQGTGA. The V and J ends lost 1 base and 0 bases respectively, with 10 bases between them.